Presented here are 30 T cell receptor beta chains from one specimen sequenced in a study of T-cell memory formation after mild COVID-19 (dated by TCRdb to the early 2020s). The library was built by means of 5' RACE. Instrument used: Illumina NovaSeq 6000. The raw public reads went through TCRdb reprocessing: fastp at Q25, MiXCR clone calling, in-frame beta chains kept. For every CDR3 protein sequence, its rows merge into one entry that carries the most common genes and DNA. For this sample there are fewer than 150,000 distinct CDR3 sequences; 22% appear just once. The ten largest clones take up around 41% of the sample. Sequenced sample: PBMCs or a T cell subset sorted from them (not recorded which). The receptors were sampled from a young man who had mild COVID-19 (a few samples of this study predate the infection). The sample titles of this study are shuffled in the database, so cell type and time point are left out; the donor was told from shared clones.

This clonotype occurred a few times. This sequence joins TRBV7-9 and TRBJ1-1, with TRBD1 as a possible D gene (5 bases). The length of the CDR3 is 13 residues. In germline, CDR1 is SEHNR, CDR2 FQNEAQ (reference sequence). Trimming took off 4 bases at V and 7 bases at J, with 13 bases between the two ends. The DNA of the CDR3 is TGTGCCAGCAGCTCAACGCTGGGGGATGAAGCTTTCTTT. Protein sequence: CASSSTLGDEAFF.

This clonotype has only a few counts. CDR3 amino acids: CASGLAYPSTDTQYF. In nucleotides, the CDR3 is TGCGCCAGCGGTCTAGCGTACCCTAGCACAGATACGCAGTATTTT. The chain combines TRBV4-3 with TRBJ2-3; tentative D call: TRBD2 (6 bases). The CDR3 sequence is 15 residues long. V was pared by 8 bases and J by 0 bases, with 15 bases between. Germline CDR1 is LGHNA and CDR2 is YSLEER.

This clonotype was seen only a few times. The rearrangement uses TRBV6-1 and TRBJ2-3; D is undetermined. The CDR3 contains 14 residues. Germline V gene lookup returns CDR1 MNHNS and CDR2 SASEGT. Trimming left V 5 bases short and J 5 bases short, with 14 bases between. The DNA of the CDR3 is TGTGCCAGCAGTCAGAATAGTGGGGTAGATACGCAGTATTTT. This gives the protein CASSQNSGVDTQYF.

In this sample, this clonotype turned up a few times. The chain employs TRBV12-3 or TRBV12-4 and TRBJ2-4; TRBD1 aligns across 12 bases. This CDR3 contains 15 residues. J gave up 7 bases and V 9 bases, and 10 bases lay outside the gene matches. CDR3 sequence: CASLLSGTGGNIQYF. DNA for the CDR3: TGTGCCAGTCTCCTTTCCGGGACAGGGGGCAACATTCAGTACTTC.

Only a few counts were recorded for this clonotype. V usage is TRBV29-1 and J usage is TRBJ1-1; no reliable D call. Germline V gene sequence: CDR1 SQVTM, CDR2 ANQGSEA. The CDR3 has 11 residues. Trimming removed 4 bases from V and 0 bases from J, with 3 bases in between. CDR3 sequence: CSVGMNTEAFF. The CDR3 region has the DNA TGCAGCGTTGGGATGAACACTGAAGCTTTCTTT.

V gene TRBV4-1 combines with J gene TRBJ1-5; D ambiguous. Germline V gene lookup returns CDR1 MGHRA and CDR2 YSYEKL. This CDR3 comprises 15 residues. Trimming pared 0 bases from V and 2 bases from J, leaving 8 bases between. The CDR3 protein is CASSQERAGNQPQHF. The DNA of the CDR3 is TGCGCCAGCAGCCAAGAGAGGGCAGGCAATCAGCCCCAGCATTTT.

This sequence joins TRBV7-9 and TRBJ2-2, with unresolved D. V was clipped by 8 bases and J by 8 bases, with 15 bases between them. The CDR3 runs to 13 residues. Germline CDR1 reads SEHNR; CDR2 reads FQNEAQ (reference sequence). The CDR3 DNA reads as TGTGCCAGCGGCCCAGAAACTCTTGGGGAGCTGTTTTTT. The encoded protein is CASGPETLGELFF.

This chain connects TRBV6-5 to TRBJ2-7, with TRBD1 as a possible D gene (5 bases). The CDR3 loop spans 13 amino acids. Looked up from germline, CDR1 is MNHEY and CDR2 is SVGAGI. V was clipped by 4 bases and J by 2 bases, with 9 bases between them. CDR3 protein: CASSSGQTYEQYF. The CDR3 region has the DNA TGTGCCAGCAGTTCCGGACAAACCTACGAGCAGTACTTC.

This clonotype was observed a handful of times. The gene calls are TRBV10-3 and TRBJ2-5, with TRBD1 matching 12 bases. V lost 7 bases to trimming and J lost 5 bases; unmatched junction nucleotides: 8. Germline V CDR1 and CDR2: ENHRY, SYGVKD. CDR3 length equals 15 residues. The CDR3 nucleotides read TGTGCCATCACCTCCGGGACAGGGGGCATGGAGACCCAGTACTTC. Residues: CAITSGTGGMETQYF.

The CDR3 loop reads CASSHNDRGREAFF. CDR3 in DNA: TGCGCCAGCAGCCATAACGACAGGGGCCGTGAAGCTTTCTTT. The V and J genes are TRBV4-3 and TRBJ1-1, with 8 bases identical to TRBD1. With V trimmed by 3 bases and J by 7 bases, 7 bases remained unmatched. CDR1 and CDR2 from the germline V gene are LGHNA and YSLEER. This CDR3 comprises 14 residues.

V usage is TRBV4-1 and J usage is TRBJ1-1, with D unresolved. The CDR3 is 14 amino acids. V gave up 0 bases and J gave up 5 bases, with 10 bases separating them. Germline V gives CDR1 MGHRA, CDR2 YSYEKL. The CDR3 sequence: CASSQDSSGTEAFF. DNA for the CDR3: TGCGCCAGCAGCCAAGATTCTTCCGGGACTGAAGCTTTCTTT.

This clonotype was observed a handful of times. This chain uses TRBV12-3 or TRBV12-4 with TRBJ2-7; a weak D match, TRBD2 (5 bases). This CDR3 comprises 12 residues. V gave up 8 bases and J gave up 1 base, with 9 bases separating them. The CDR3 here is CASGPGSYEQYF. The CDR3 DNA sequence: TGTGCCAGCGGCCCGGGGTCCTACGAGCAGTACTTC.

The rearrangement links TRBV14 to TRBJ1-1; perhaps TRBD1 as D (6 bases). CDR3 length: 18 amino acids. The ends were cut back, 4 bases at V and 0 bases at J, with 21 bases in the middle. Germline assignment: CDR1 SGHDN and CDR2 FVKESK. The CDR3 region has the DNA TGTGCCAGCAGCCCGACGATGACTGAGACAGGCTTGAACACTGAAGCTTTCTTT. It codes for CASSPTMTETGLNTEAFF.

This chain links TRBV4-1 with TRBJ2-3, with D tentatively TRBD2 (6 bases). This CDR3 is 15 amino acids long. Per germline, CDR1 MGHRA and CDR2 YSYEKL. Trimming took 4 bases from V and 3 from J, leaving 14 bases between them. The CDR3 loop is CASSPLASGTDTQYF. The CDR3, as DNA: TGCGCCAGCAGCCCCTTGGCCAGCGGGACAGATACGCAGTATTTT.

This clonotype has just one count. CDR3 sequence (DNA): TGTGCCAGCAGTTCCGGACGGTGGGGCCCAGATACGCAGTATTTT. This sequence encodes CASSSGRWGPDTQYF. The rearrangement joins TRBV6-2 or TRBV6-3 to TRBJ2-3; TRBD1 might be the D (5 bases). CDR3 length equals 15 residues. CDR1 and CDR2 from the germline V gene are MNHEY and SVGEGT. The ends were cut back, 4 bases at V and 4 bases at J, with 15 bases in the middle.

The rearrangement links TRBV9 to TRBJ2-7; tentatively, D is TRBD2 (6 bases). Germline V gene lookup returns CDR1 SGDLS and CDR2 YYNGEE. V was clipped by 4 bases and J by 7 bases, with 18 bases between them. CDR3 length equals 14 residues. This chain's CDR3 is CASSSRLVSREQYV. The CDR3 bases are TGTGCCAGCAGCAGCCGACTAGTCAGCAGGGAGCAGTACGTC.

CDR3 DNA sequence: TGTGCCACCTCAGCGGGGGGGCCGGGTGAGCAGTTCTTC. Encoded protein: CATSAGGPGEQFF. The genes are TRBV6-5 and TRBJ2-1, with TRBD2 identical over 10 bases. Germline values: CDR1 MNHEY, CDR2 SVGAGI. The CDR3 contains 13 residues. The trim removed 10 bases at V and 9 bases at J, leaving 9 bases unmatched.

The J gene is TRBJ1-2, the V gene TRBV6-1, with D uncertain. CDR1 is MNHNS and CDR2 is SASEGT in the germline V gene. This CDR3 region has 13 residues. Deletions cut 5 bases from V and 7 bases from J, with 14 bases between. In nucleotides, the CDR3 is TGTGCCAGCAGTTCGTCGGGGTCGCTTGGCTACACCTTC. Translating gives CASSSSGSLGYTF.

This chain links TRBV20-1 with TRBJ2-3; D remains unclear. Trimming removed 1 base at V and 0 bases at J, with 5 bases between. The CDR3 is made up of 13 amino acids. Germline assignment: CDR1 DFQATT and CDR2 SNEGSKA (reference sequence). CDR3: CSARVVSTDTQYF. The CDR3 DNA reads TGCAGTGCTAGAGTGGTGAGCACAGATACGCAGTATTTT.

The V call is TRBV9, the J call TRBJ1-2, with TRBD1 as a possible D gene (6 bases). The CDR3 spans 14 residues. Germline V CDR1 and CDR2: SGDLS, YYNGEE. V lost 4 bases, J lost 4 bases, and 14 bases lay in between. CDR3 loop: CASSSRTAAYGYTF. CDR3 DNA: TGTGCCAGCAGCTCTCGGACAGCCGCCTATGGCTACACCTTC.

The sample holds a few counts of this clonotype. This chain links TRBV4-1 with TRBJ1-1; possibly TRBD1 for D (5 bases). Looked up from germline, CDR1 is MGHRA and CDR2 is YSYEKL. The CDR3 totals 15 residues. Trimming stripped 2 bases from V and 4 bases from J, with 14 bases between. CDR3 region: CASSQTQGGGTEAFF. The CDR3 nucleotides are TGCGCCAGCAGCCAAACCCAGGGTGGTGGCACTGAAGCTTTCTTT.

This clonotype appeared a few times. The V call is TRBV4-1, the J call TRBJ2-5; D unclear. Germline V gives CDR1 MGHRA, CDR2 YSYEKL. Trimming pared 0 bases from V and 0 bases from J, leaving 8 bases between. The CDR3 is 15 amino acids. Here the CDR3 DNA reads TGCGCCAGCAGCCAAGATAGGCCGTACCAAGAGACCCAGTACTTC. Protein: CASSQDRPYQETQYF.

This clonotype occurred once. One end of the junction is discordant with germline, which a read error may explain. The chain joins TRBV6-5 to TRBJ1-1, with TRBD1 as a possible D gene (5 bases). Germline-derived CDR1 and CDR2 are MNHEY and SVGAGI. CDR3 length: 16 residues. The CDR3 sequence is CAGSSLPTDSGTEAFF. The CDR3 DNA follows: TGTGCCGGCAGTTCTTTGCCGACAGACTCGGGCACTGAAGCTTTCTTT.

This clonotype was recorded a few times. The chain carries TRBV11-2 and TRBJ2-3, with 9 bases fitting TRBD2. V was clipped by 1 base and J by 8 bases; unmatched bases: 7. This CDR3 has 15 residues. The germline gives CDR1 SGHAT, CDR2 FQNNGV. CDR3 sequence reads: CASSLGSRGGVTQYF. The CDR3 DNA sequence: TGTGCCAGCAGCTTAGGTTCGCGGGGGGGGGTTACGCAGTATTTT.

This clonotype was seen more than once but under ten times. V usage is TRBV4-3 and J usage is TRBJ2-3; D gene unclear. V lost 0 bases, J lost 0 bases, and 10 bases lay in between. CDR1 is LGHNA and CDR2 is YSLEER in the germline V gene. The CDR3 has 16 amino acids. The CDR3 DNA is TGCGCCAGCAGCCAAGAATTTTCAGAAAGCACAGATACGCAGTATTTT. It codes for CASSQEFSESTDTQYF.

The chain joins TRBV7-2 to TRBJ1-2; a possible D gene is TRBD1 (6 bases). Germline assignment: CDR1 SGHTA and CDR2 FQGNSA. Between the trimmed V and J ends, which lost 5 bases and 2 bases, there was a span of 9 bases. This CDR3 is built from 13 residues. CDR3 sequence: CASSPQGNYGYTF. As DNA, the CDR3 is TGTGCCAGCAGCCCGCAGGGGAACTATGGCTACACCTTC.

This clonotype was observed a few times. The junction and the germline gene differ at one end; a read error may be behind it. This chain uses TRBV7-9 with TRBJ2-3; TRBD1 aligns across 12 bases. From germline, CDR1 is SEHNR and CDR2 FQNEAQ (reference sequence). The CDR3 extends over 14 amino acids. The CDR3 DNA is TGTGCCAGCAGCGCAACCACCGGGACAGGGGGCCCCGATTTT. It translates to CASSATTGTGGPDF.

This clonotype was counted a few times. The chain carries TRBV4-1 and TRBJ2-7; 11 positions agree with TRBD1. Germline loops: CDR1 MGHRA, CDR2 YSYEKL. Trimming took 3 bases from V and 2 from J; bases not matched to a gene: 3. The CDR3 spans 15 residues. Here the CDR3 reads CASSQRGQGAYEQYF. In DNA, the CDR3 is TGCGCCAGCAGCCAGAGGGGACAGGGGGCCTACGAGCAGTACTTC.

This clonotype was counted only a few times. The V gene is TRBV7-9, the J gene TRBJ1-2; 7 nucleotides agree with TRBD1. After removal of 2 bases from V and 8 bases from J, the junction contained 11 bases not matched to a gene. Germline V lookup: CDR1 SEHNR, CDR2 FQNEAQ (reference sequence). The CDR3 extends over 15 amino acids. CDR3 nucleotide sequence: TGTGCCAGCAGCTTAACCGGGACAGTCATCGGGGGCTACACCTTC. Its protein product is CASSLTGTVIGGYTF.

In this sample, this clonotype turned up a few times. V usage is TRBV4-1 and J usage is TRBJ2-3; D ambiguous. V was pared by 7 bases and J by 0 bases, with 11 bases between. Germline V gene lookup returns CDR1 MGHRA and CDR2 YSYEKL. This CDR3 region has 14 residues. CDR3 sequence: CASTEEESTDTQYF. CDR3 coding DNA: TGCGCCAGCACAGAAGAGGAGAGCACAGATACGCAGTATTTT.